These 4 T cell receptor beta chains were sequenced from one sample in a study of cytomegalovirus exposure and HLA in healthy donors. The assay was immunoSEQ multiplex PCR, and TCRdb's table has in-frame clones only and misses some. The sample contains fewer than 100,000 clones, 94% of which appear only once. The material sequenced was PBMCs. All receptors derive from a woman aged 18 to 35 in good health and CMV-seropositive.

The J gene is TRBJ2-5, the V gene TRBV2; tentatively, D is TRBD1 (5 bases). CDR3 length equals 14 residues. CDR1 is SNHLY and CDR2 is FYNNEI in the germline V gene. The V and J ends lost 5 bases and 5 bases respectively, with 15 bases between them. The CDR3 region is CASSKSTVAETQYF. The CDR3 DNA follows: TGTGCCAGCAGTAAGTCGACAGTGGCCGAGACCCAGTACTTC.

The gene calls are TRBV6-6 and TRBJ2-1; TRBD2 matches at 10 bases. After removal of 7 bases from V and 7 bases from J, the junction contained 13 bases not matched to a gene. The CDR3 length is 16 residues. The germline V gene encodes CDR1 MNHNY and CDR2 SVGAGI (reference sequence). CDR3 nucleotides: TGTGCCAGCACCCCCGGGCAGACTAGCGGGTGGAATGAGCAGTTCTTC. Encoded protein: CASTPGQTSGWNEQFF.

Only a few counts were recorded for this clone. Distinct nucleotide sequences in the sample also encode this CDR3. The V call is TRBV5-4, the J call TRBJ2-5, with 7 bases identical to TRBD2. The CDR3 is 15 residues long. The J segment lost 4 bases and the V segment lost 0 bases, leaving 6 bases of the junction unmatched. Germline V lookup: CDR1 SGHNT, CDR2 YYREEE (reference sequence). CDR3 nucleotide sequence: TGTGCCAGCAGCTTGGAGCGGGATGGGGGAGAGACCCAGTACTTC. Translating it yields CASSLERDGGETQYF. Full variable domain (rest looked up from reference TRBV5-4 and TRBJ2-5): ETGVTQSPTHLIKTRGQQVTLRCSSQSGHNTVSWYQQALGQGPQFIFQYYREEENGRGNFPPRFSGLQFPNYSSELNVNALELDDSALYLCASSLERDGGETQYFGPGTRLLVL.

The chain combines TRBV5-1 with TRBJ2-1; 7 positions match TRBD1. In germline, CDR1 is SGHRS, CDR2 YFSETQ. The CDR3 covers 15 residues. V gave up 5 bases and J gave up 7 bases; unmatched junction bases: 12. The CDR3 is CASRLEAGGRNEQFF. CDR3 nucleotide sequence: TGCGCCAGCAGGCTGGAGGCAGGGGGTAGGAATGAGCAGTTCTTC. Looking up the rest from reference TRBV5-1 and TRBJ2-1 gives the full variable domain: KAGVTQTPRYLIKTRGQQVTLSCSPISGHRSVSWYQQTPGQGLQFLFEYFSETQRNKGNFPGRFSGRQFSNSRSEMNVSTLELGDSALYLCASRLEAGGRNEQFFGPGTRLTVL.